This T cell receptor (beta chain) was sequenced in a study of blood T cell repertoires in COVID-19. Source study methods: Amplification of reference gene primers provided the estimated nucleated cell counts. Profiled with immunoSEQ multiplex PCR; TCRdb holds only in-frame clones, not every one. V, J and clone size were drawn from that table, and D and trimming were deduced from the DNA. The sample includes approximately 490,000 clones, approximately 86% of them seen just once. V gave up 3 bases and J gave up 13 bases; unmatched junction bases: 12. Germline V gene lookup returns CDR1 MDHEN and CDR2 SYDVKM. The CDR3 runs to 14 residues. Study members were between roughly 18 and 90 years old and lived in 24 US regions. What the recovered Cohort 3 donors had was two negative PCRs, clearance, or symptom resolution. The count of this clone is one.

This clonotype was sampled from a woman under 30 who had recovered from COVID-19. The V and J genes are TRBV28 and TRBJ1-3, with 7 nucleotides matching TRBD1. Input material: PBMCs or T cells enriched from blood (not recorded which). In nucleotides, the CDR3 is TGTGCCAGCAGTTTCCTGGACCGGGGGACAGCAATATATTTT. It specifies CASSFLDRGTAIYF. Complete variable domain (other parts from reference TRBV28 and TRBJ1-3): DVKVTQSSRYLVKRTGEKVFLECVQDMDHENMFWYRQDPGLGLRLIYFSYDVKMKEKGDIPEGYSVSREKKERFSLILESASTNQTSMYLCASSFLDRGTAIYFGEGSWLTVV.